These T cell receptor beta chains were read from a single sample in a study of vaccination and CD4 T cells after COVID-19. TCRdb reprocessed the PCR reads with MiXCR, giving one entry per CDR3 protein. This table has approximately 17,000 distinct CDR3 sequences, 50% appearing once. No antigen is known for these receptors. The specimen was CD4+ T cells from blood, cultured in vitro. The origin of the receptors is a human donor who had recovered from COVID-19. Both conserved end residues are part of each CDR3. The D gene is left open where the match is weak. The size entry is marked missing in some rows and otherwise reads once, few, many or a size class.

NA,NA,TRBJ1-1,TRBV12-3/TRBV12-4,CASSYSNTEAFF,TGTGCCAGCAGTTATAGCAACACTGAAGCTTTCTTT
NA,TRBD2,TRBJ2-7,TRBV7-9,CASSLWTSSYEQYF,TGTGCCAGCAGCTTATGGACTAGCTCCTACGAGCAGTACTTC
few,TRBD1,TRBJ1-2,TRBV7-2,CASSSPDREAGYTF,TGTGCCAGCAGCTCACCGGACAGGGAGGCTGGCTACACCTTC
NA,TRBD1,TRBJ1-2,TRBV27,CASSSPDRGGGYTF,TGTGCCAGCAGTTCTCCCGACAGGGGTGGTGGCTACACCTTC
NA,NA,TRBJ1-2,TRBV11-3,CASSLDGEGKGYTF,TGTGCCAGCAGCTTAGATGGGGAAGGGAAGGGCTACACCTTC
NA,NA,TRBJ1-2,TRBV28,CASSAHRAGDGYTF,TGTGCCAGCAGTGCCCACAGGGCTGGCGATGGCTACACCTTC
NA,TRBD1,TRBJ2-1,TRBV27,CASSLGWGQGTSEINEQFF,TGTGCCAGCAGTTTAGGGTGGGGACAGGGGACTTCAGAAATTAATGAGCAGTTCTTC
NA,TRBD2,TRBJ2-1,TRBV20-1,CSARSRLAAGEQFF,TGCAGTGCTAGATCCCGACTAGCGGCGGGTGAGCAGTTCTTC
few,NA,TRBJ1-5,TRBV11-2,CASSADVLGNQPQHF,TGTGCCAGCAGCGCCGATGTTTTGGGCAATCAGCCCCAGCATTTT
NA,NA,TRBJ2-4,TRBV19,CASSSLRLAKNIQYF,TGTGCCAGTAGTTCCCTACGGCTGGCCAAAAACATTCAGTACTTC
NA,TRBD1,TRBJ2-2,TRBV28,CASTAEGAPNTGELFF,TGTGCCAGCACGGCCGAGGGGGCGCCGAACACCGGGGAGCTGTTTTTT
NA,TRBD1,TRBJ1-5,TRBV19,CATLDRGADQPQHF,TGTGCCACCTTGGACAGGGGGGCCGATCAGCCCCAGCATTTT
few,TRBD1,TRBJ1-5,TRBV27,CASRLQGANQPQHF,TGTGCCAGCAGGCTACAGGGGGCGAATCAGCCCCAGCATTTT
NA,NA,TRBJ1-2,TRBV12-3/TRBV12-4,CASTFSAHFGPEEGYTF,TGTGCCAGCACTTTTAGCGCCCATTTCGGACCCGAAGAGGGCTACACCTTC
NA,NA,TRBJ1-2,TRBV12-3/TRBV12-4,CASSPGGGGVDGYTF,TGTGCCAGCAGCCCTGGGGGGGGGGGTGTTGATGGCTACACCTTC
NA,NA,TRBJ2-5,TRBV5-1,CASSPASQETQYF,TGCGCCAGCAGCCCCGCCAGCCAAGAGACCCAGTACTTC
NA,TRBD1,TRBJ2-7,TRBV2,CAASGGPYEQYF,TGTGCCGCTTCAGGGGGCCCCTACGAGCAGTACTTC
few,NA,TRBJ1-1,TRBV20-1,CSATRVNTEAFF,TGCAGTGCTACCCGGGTGAACACTGAAGCTTTCTTT
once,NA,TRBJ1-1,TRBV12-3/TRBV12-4,CASSSGTREAFF,TGTGCCAGCAGTTCCGGGACAAGAGAAGCTTTCTTT
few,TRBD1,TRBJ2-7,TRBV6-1,CASRKTGGLSYEQYF,TGTGCCAGCAGAAAAACAGGGGGCCTCTCCTACGAGCAGTACTTC
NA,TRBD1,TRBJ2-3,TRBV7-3,CASSSNRGTQYF,TGTGCCAGCAGCTCGAACAGGGGTACGCAGTATTTT
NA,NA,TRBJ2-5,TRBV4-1,CASSQGGVQETQYF,TGCGCCAGCAGCCAAGGTGGGGTCCAAGAGACCCAGTACTTC
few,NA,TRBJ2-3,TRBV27,CASRGLAWDTQYF,TGTGCCAGCAGGGGACTGGCCTGGGATACGCAGTATTTT
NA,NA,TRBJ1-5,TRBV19,CASSGNQPQHF,TGTGCCAGTAGTGGGAATCAGCCCCAGCATTTT